The 22 T cell receptor beta chains given below trace back to one sample, sequenced in a study of cytomegalovirus exposure and HLA in healthy donors. Amplification used 60 Vbeta primers and 13 Jbeta primers. Assay used: immunoSEQ multiplex PCR; TCRdb lists only in-frame clones, some missing. The profile shows approximately 110,000 clones, around 73% of them singletons. Sequences were obtained from PBMCs. The receptors originated from a woman in her thirties or forties in good health and CMV-seropositive.

This rearrangement joins TRBV7-3 to TRBJ2-7, with 7 bases aligning to TRBD1. The CDR3 has 13 amino acids. Germline loops: CDR1 SGHTA, CDR2 FQGTGA. The trim removed 5 bases at V and 6 bases at J, leaving 7 bases unmatched. The CDR3 reads CASSQDRQGEQYF. The CDR3 DNA sequence: TGTGCCAGCAGCCAGGACAGGCAGGGCGAGCAGTACTTC.

CDR3 in amino acids: CASSKGYLPGGYEQYF. The CDR3 coding sequence is TGTGCCAGCAGCAAAGGTTATCTTCCAGGGGGCTACGAGCAGTACTTC. The rearrangement links TRBV21-1 to TRBJ2-7; the table's D gene call, TRBD1, was not cross checked with the DNA. TRBV21-1 is a pseudogene locus. The length of the CDR3 is 16 residues.

The V gene is TRBV5-1, the J gene TRBJ2-1; weak D call: TRBD2 (6 bases). V was clipped by 4 bases and J by 9 bases, with 17 bases between them. This CDR3 is 14 amino acids long. The germline CDR1 and CDR2 sequences are SGHRS and YFSETQ. The CDR3 region is CASSPLGGEGEQFF. CDR3 bases: TGCGCCAGCAGCCCCCTGGGGGGAGAGGGTGAGCAGTTCTTC. Full variable domain (missing parts from reference TRBV5-1 and TRBJ2-1): KAGVTQTPRYLIKTRGQQVTLSCSPISGHRSVSWYQQTPGQGLQFLFEYFSETQRNKGNFPGRFSGRQFSNSRSEMNVSTLELGDSALYLCASSPLGGEGEQFFGPGTRLTVL.

The chain uses TRBV4-3 and TRBJ2-7; D may be TRBD1 (6 bases). V lost 2 bases and J 4 bases, leaving 15 bases between the germline ends. Germline loops: CDR1 LGHNA, CDR2 YSLEER. The CDR3 covers 15 residues. CDR3 in amino acids: CASSQKQGDGYEQYF. The CDR3 DNA follows: TGCGCCAGCAGCCAAAAACAGGGCGATGGTTACGAGCAGTACTTC.

This rearrangement joins TRBV7-8 to TRBJ1-1; TRBD1 agrees at 7 bases. The V gene end was trimmed by 5 bases and the J gene end by 4 bases; junction bases not matched to a gene: 10. The CDR3 is 15 residues long. Germline V gives CDR1 SGHVS, CDR2 FQNEAQ. Here the CDR3 reads CASSPLAGGSTEAFF. The DNA of the CDR3 is TGTGCCAGCAGCCCACTCGCAGGGGGATCCACTGAAGCTTTCTTT.

This sequence joins TRBV11-2 and TRBJ1-3; tentatively, D is TRBD1 (5 bases). Germline assignment: CDR1 SGHAT and CDR2 FQNNGV. With 1 base removed from V and 0 bases from J, the gap between germline ends came to 10 bases. CDR3 length: 16 residues. The CDR3 sequence is CASSLGQPFSGNTIYF. As DNA, the CDR3 is TGTGCCAGCAGCTTAGGACAGCCCTTCTCTGGAAACACCATATATTTT.

This clone was found a few times. The J gene is TRBJ1-1, the V gene TRBV6-5; 7 bases match TRBD1. This CDR3 has 13 amino acids. CDR1 MNHEY and CDR2 SVGAGI come from the germline V gene. V lost 0 bases, J lost 12 bases, and 7 bases stayed unmatched. CDR3 bases: TGTGCCAGCAGTTACTCTGACAGGGAGTATCCTTTCTTT. It translates to CASSYSDREYPFF.

The rearrangement links TRBV11-2 to TRBJ2-7; 7 bases are a match to TRBD2. The CDR3 is made up of 14 amino acids. Germline assignment: CDR1 SGHAT and CDR2 FQNNGV. J gave up 2 bases and V 3 bases, and 4 bases lay outside the gene matches. DNA for the CDR3: TGTGCCAGCAGCTTGGGGGGGAGAGCCTACGAGCAGTACTTC. As protein: CASSLGGRAYEQYF.

This clone came up a few times. The rearrangement uses TRBV19 and TRBJ1-2, with D perhaps matching TRBD1 (6 bases). Germline V gene sequence: CDR1 LNHDA, CDR2 SQIVND (reference sequence). The V end was cut by 5 bases, the J end by 4 bases, with 14 bases between. The CDR3 spans 14 residues. CDR3 DNA sequence: TGTGCCAGTAGTTTATCTGACAGGATCTATGGCTACACCTTC. Translating it yields CASSLSDRIYGYTF.

The CDR3 loop is CASSMTGATNQPQHF. The CDR3 coding sequence is TGTGCCAGCAGTATGACAGGGGCTACTAATCAGCCCCAGCATTTT. The gene calls are TRBV6-5 and TRBJ1-5, with 8 bases lining up with TRBD1. The CDR3 has 15 residues. CDR1 and CDR2 from the germline V gene are MNHEY and SVGAGI. Trimming cost V 5 bases and J 4 bases; bases outside gene matches: 7.

This rearrangement joins TRBV7-2 to TRBJ2-1; possibly TRBD1 for D (6 bases). Deletions cut 5 bases from V and 4 bases from J, with 15 bases between. CDR1 is SGHTA, CDR2 FQGNSA, per germline. This CDR3 is built from 15 residues. CDR3 bases: TGTGCCAGCAGCAACGAACTACAGGGTTACAATGAGCAGTTCTTC. Protein: CASSNELQGYNEQFF.

CDR3 loop: CASSFTGGNQPQHF. Here the CDR3 DNA reads TGTGCCAGCAGTTTTACAGGGGGCAATCAGCCCCAGCATTTT. The gene calls are TRBV6-5 and TRBJ1-5, with 7 nucleotides matching TRBD1. The germline V gene encodes CDR1 MNHEY and CDR2 SVGAGI. V lost 4 bases and J lost 2; bases outside the gene matches: 2. The CDR3 has 14 amino acids.

The DNA for the CDR3 is TGTGCCACCAGCAGACTAGCGGGGATTGGAGAGACCCAGTACTTC. Its translation is CATSRLAGIGETQYF. This chain uses TRBV15 with TRBJ2-5, with 9 bases that match TRBD2. The CDR3 is made up of 15 amino acids. V dropped 2 bases and J dropped 4; count of bases not matched to a gene: 5. Germline lookup yields CDR1 LNHNV and CDR2 YYDKDF (reference sequence).

The V and J genes are TRBV4-3 and TRBJ1-2; D unclear. Trimming took 0 bases from V and 8 from J, leaving 19 bases between them. There are 16 residues in the CDR3. Per germline, CDR1 LGHNA and CDR2 YSLEER. The CDR3 coding sequence is TGCGCCAGCAGCCAAGATCGGCCAGGTGCCTGGTACGGCTACACCTTC. This translates into CASSQDRPGAWYGYTF.

The sample holds a few counts of this clone. The chain couples TRBV6-1 to TRBJ1-3; 8 nucleotides agree with TRBD1. After removal of 4 bases from V and 4 bases from J, the junction contained 6 bases not matched to a gene. The CDR3 is 15 amino acids. From germline, CDR1 is MNHNS and CDR2 SASEGT. This CDR3 reads CASSAWTGSGNTIYF. In DNA form, the CDR3 reads TGTGCCAGCAGTGCCTGGACAGGGTCAGGAAACACCATATATTTT.

The rearrangement links TRBV5-4 to TRBJ1-1; a possible D gene is TRBD1 (5 bases). This CDR3 region has 15 residues. V dropped 4 bases and J dropped 3 bases, with 16 bases sitting between them. Germline V gene lookup returns CDR1 SGHNT and CDR2 YYREEE (reference sequence). CDR3 region: CASSRRRGGYTEAFF. CDR3 nucleotides: TGTGCCAGCAGCCGGCGGAGGGGAGGGTACACTGAAGCTTTCTTT.

The chain employs TRBV11-1 and TRBJ1-1; D is uncertain. Trimming took off 5 bases at V and 7 bases at J, with 11 bases between the two ends. Germline V gene data show CDR1 as SGHAT and CDR2 as FQDESV (reference sequence). CDR3 size: 12 residues. In DNA, the CDR3 is TGTGCCAGCAGCGGGAGACAATATGAAGCTTTCTTT. This sequence encodes CASSGRQYEAFF.

The genes are TRBV11-3 and TRBJ1-1, with D unresolved. CDR1 and CDR2 (germline): SGHNT, YENEEA. Trimming pared 5 bases from V and 5 bases from J, leaving 18 bases between. CDR3 length: 15 amino acids. The CDR3 is CASSPTPRSETEAFF. DNA of the CDR3: TGTGCCAGCAGCCCTACTCCCAGGTCGGAAACTGAAGCTTTCTTT.

This clone was recorded only once. The chain is built from TRBV28 and TRBJ1-2, with TRBD1 matching 9 bases. The CDR3 loop spans 14 amino acids. Germline CDR1 is MDHEN and CDR2 is SYDVKM. V dropped 5 bases and J dropped 8; count of bases not matched to a gene: 9. The CDR3 sequence is CASSLTGGVGGYTF. The CDR3 region has the DNA TGTGCCAGCAGTCTCACAGGGGGCGTGGGCGGCTACACCTTC.

This sequence joins TRBV7-2 and TRBJ2-3, with D unclear. This CDR3 is 15 amino acids long. Per the germline V gene, CDR1 is SGHTA and CDR2 is FQGNSA. The V end lost 4 bases, the J end lost 2 bases, and 13 bases lay between the germline ends. For the CDR3, the DNA is TGTGCCAGCAGCTCAGCATCCCTTAACACAGATACGCAGTATTTT. It yields the protein CASSSASLNTDTQYF.

A single count supports this clone. The chain has TRBV2 and TRBJ1-3; TRBD1 might be the D (6 bases). Germline CDR1 is SNHLY and CDR2 is FYNNEI. The germline V and J ends were trimmed by 11 bases and 0 bases, with 8 bases remaining between them. The CDR3 length is 12 residues. The CDR3 sequence: CAGQSSGNTIYF. The CDR3 DNA is TGTGCCGGACAGAGCTCTGGAAACACCATATATTTT.

The chain employs TRBV7-2 and TRBJ1-2, with D possibly matching TRBD1 (5 bases). Germline V gene data show CDR1 as SGHTA and CDR2 as FQGNSA. V dropped 3 bases and J dropped 7 bases, with 15 bases sitting between them. This CDR3 spans 14 amino acids. In DNA form, the CDR3 reads TGTGCCAGCAGCTTTAAAGGGATAGGGGCTGGCTACACCTTC. It translates to CASSFKGIGAGYTF. The full variable domain, rest sourced from reference TRBV7-2 and TRBJ1-2, is GAGVSQSPSNKVTEKGKDVELRCDPISGHTALYWYRQSLGQGLEFLIYFQGNSAPDKSGLPSDRFSAERTGGSVSTLTIQRTQQEDSAVYLCASSFKGIGAGYTFGSGTRLTVV.